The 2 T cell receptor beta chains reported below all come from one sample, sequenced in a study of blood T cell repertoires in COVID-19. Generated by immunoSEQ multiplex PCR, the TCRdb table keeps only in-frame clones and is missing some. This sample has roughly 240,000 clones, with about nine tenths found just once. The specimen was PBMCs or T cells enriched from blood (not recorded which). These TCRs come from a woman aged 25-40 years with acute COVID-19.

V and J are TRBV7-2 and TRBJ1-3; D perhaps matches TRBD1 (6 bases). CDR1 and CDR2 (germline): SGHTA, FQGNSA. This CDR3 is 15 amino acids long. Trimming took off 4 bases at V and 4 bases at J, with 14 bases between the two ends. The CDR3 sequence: CASSYRGGEGNTIYF. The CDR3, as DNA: TGTGCCAGCAGCTACCGAGGGGGGGAGGGAAACACCATATATTTT.

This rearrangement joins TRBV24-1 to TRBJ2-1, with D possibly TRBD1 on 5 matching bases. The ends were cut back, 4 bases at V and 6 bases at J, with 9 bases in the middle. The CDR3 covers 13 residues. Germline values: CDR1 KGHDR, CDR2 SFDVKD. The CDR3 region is CATSELDSNEQFF. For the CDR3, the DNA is TGTGCCACCAGTGAACTCGACAGCAATGAGCAGTTCTTC.